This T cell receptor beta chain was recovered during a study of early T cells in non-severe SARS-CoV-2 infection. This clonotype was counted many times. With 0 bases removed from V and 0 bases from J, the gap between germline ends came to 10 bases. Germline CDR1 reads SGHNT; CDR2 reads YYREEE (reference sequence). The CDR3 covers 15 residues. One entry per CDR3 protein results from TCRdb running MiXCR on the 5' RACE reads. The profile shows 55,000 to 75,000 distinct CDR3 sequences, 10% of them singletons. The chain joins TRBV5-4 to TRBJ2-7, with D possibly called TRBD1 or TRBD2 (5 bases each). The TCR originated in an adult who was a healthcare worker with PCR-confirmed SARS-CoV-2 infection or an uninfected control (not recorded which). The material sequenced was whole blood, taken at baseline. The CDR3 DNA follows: TGTGCCAGCAGCTTGGGAGGGACCTCCTCCTACGAGCAGTACTTC. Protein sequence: CASSLGGTSSYEQYF. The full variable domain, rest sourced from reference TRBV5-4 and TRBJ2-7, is ETGVTQSPTHLIKTRGQQVTLRCSSQSGHNTVSWYQQALGQGPQFIFQYYREEENGRGNFPPRFSGLQFPNYSSELNVNALELDDSALYLCASSLGGTSSYEQYFGPGTRLTVT.